This TCR beta chain was recorded in a study of cytomegalovirus exposure and HLA in healthy donors. The junction had 7 bases not matched to a gene; V was cut back by 6 bases and J by 7 bases. The germline CDR1 and CDR2 sequences are MNHEY and SVGAGI. The CDR3 covers 13 residues. Amplification used 60 Vbeta primers and 13 Jbeta primers. TCRdb keeps only in-frame clones here, not all; method: immunoSEQ multiplex PCR. The sample holds 150,000 to 200,000 clones, 70% to 75% seen once. The clonotype was recovered from a man between 18 and 35 years old in good health and CMV-seropositive. The sequenced material came from PBMCs. This chain connects TRBV6-5 to TRBJ1-2; 8 nucleotides line up with TRBD1. This CDR3 reads CASRRPGGPGYTF. The CDR3 nucleotides read TGTGCCAGCAGACGACCAGGGGGCCCTGGCTACACCTTC.